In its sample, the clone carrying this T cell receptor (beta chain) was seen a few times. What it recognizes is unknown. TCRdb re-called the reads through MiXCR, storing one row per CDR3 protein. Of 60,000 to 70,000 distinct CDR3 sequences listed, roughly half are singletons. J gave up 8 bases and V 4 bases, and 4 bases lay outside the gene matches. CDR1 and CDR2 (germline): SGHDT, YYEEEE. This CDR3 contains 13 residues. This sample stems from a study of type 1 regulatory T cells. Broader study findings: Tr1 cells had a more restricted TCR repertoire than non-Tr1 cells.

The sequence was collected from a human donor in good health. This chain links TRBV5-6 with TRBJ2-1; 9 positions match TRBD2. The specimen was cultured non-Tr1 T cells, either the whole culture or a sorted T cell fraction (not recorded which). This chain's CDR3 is CASSRLAADEQFF. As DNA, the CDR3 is TGTGCCAGCAGCAGACTAGCGGCCGATGAGCAGTTCTTC.